Each of the 7 T cell receptor beta chains below was sequenced from the same sample in a study of shared clonotypes between healthy human individuals. Sequencing used immunoSEQ multiplex PCR; TCRdb keeps in-frame clones, though not all of them. The sample contains about 2.4 million clones, 85% to 95% of which appear only once. Input material: naive CD4+ T cells sorted from blood. Subset noted: CD45RA+ positively selected. The receptors originated from a man aged 18-30 years in good health.

The chain is built from TRBV28 and TRBJ2-3; D is uncertain. The CDR3 is 15 residues long. V shed 2 bases and J shed 2 bases, with 11 bases lying between them. The germline V gene has CDR1 MDHEN and CDR2 SYDVKM. Written as DNA, the CDR3 is TGTGCCAGCAGTTTAGCCCCGGTCACCACAGATACGCAGTATTTT. It encodes CASSLAPVTTDTQYF.

The rearrangement links TRBV5-1 to TRBJ1-2; D possibly corresponds to TRBD1 (5 bases). Germline V gives CDR1 SGHRS, CDR2 YFSETQ. The CDR3 runs to 14 residues. V was shortened by 2 bases and J by 5 bases, with 13 bases between the two germline ends. CDR3 coding DNA: TGCGCCAGCAGCTTTGGGCAGGGAGAATATGGCTACACCTTC. It yields the protein CASSFGQGEYGYTF.

The chain combines TRBV30 with TRBJ2-3; D may be TRBD2 (7 bases). This CDR3 is built from 14 residues. Looked up from germline, CDR1 is GTSNPN and CDR2 is SVGIG (reference sequence). Trimming took 2 bases from V and 6 from J, leaving 15 bases between them. CDR3 loop: CAWSSKGGVDTQYF. Written as DNA, the CDR3 is TGTGCCTGGAGTTCCAAGGGGGGGGTGGATACGCAGTATTTT.

The V and J genes are TRBV7-2 and TRBJ1-1; 9 bases line up with TRBD1. The germline V gene has CDR1 SGHTA and CDR2 FQGNSA. The CDR3 contains 15 residues. V lost 5 bases, J lost 1 base, and 5 bases stayed unmatched. In DNA, the CDR3 is TGTGCCAGCAGCCTCCTGACAGGGGGGAACACTGAAGCTTTCTTT. Its protein product is CASSLLTGGNTEAFF.

V and J are TRBV9 and TRBJ1-2; D unresolved. This CDR3 is 14 amino acids long. The V gene lost 0 bases and the J gene lost 5 bases, with 11 bases spanning the gap. Germline-derived CDR1 and CDR2 are SGDLS and YYNGEE. DNA of the CDR3: TGTGCCAGCAGCGTAGGAGGAGGGCCATATGGCTACACCTTC. Residues: CASSVGGGPYGYTF. Full variable domain (remainder filled in from reference TRBV9 and TRBJ1-2): DSGVTQTPKHLITATGQRVTLRCSPRSGDLSVYWYQQSLDQGLQFLIQYYNGEERAKGNILERFSAQQFPDLHSELNLSSLELGDSALYFCASSVGGGPYGYTFGSGTRLTVV.

The V call is TRBV6-1, the J call TRBJ2-7; tentative D call: TRBD1 (5 bases). The V end was cut by 4 bases, the J end by 0 bases, with 10 bases between. Germline CDR1 and CDR2: MNHNS and SASEGT. This CDR3 has 14 amino acids. The CDR3 sequence is CASSVDSPSYEQYF. As DNA, the CDR3 is TGTGCCAGCAGTGTCGACAGCCCCTCCTACGAGCAGTACTTC.

This chain connects TRBV4-1 to TRBJ1-2, with 7 bases that match TRBD1. The V gene's germline CDR1 is MGHRA and CDR2 YSYEKL. Trimming at V came to 0 bases and at J to 4 bases, leaving 8 bases not matched to a gene. CDR3 length: 16 residues. The CDR3 DNA is TGCGCCAGCAGCCAAGATAGTGCAGGGGGTTTCTATGGCTACACCTTC. It encodes CASSQDSAGGFYGYTF.